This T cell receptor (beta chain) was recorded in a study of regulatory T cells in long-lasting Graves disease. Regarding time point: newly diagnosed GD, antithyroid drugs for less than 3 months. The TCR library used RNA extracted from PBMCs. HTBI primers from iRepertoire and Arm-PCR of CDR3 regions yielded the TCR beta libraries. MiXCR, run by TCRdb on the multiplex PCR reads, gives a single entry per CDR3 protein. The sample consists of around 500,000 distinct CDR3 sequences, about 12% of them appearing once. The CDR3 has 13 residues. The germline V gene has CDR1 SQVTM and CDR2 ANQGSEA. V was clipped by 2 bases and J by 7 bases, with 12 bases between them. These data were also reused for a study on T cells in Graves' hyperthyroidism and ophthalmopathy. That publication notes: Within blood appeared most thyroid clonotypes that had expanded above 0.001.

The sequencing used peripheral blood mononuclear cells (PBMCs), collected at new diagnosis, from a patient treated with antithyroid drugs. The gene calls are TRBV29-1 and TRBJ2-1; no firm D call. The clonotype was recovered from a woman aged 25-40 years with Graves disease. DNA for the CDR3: TGCAGCGTTGAAACCCCTTCTCGTAATGAGCAGTTCTTC. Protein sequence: CSVETPSRNEQFF.